Listed below are T cell receptor beta chains from one sample, sequenced in a study of T-cell memory formation after mild COVID-19. Using its own MiXCR run on the 5' RACE reads, TCRdb lists one record per CDR3 protein. The sample shows 350,000 to 450,000 distinct CDR3 sequences, roughly 26% of them seen only once. The sample comprised PBMCs or a T cell subset sorted from them (not recorded which). All receptors derive from an adult woman who had mild COVID-19 (a few samples of this study predate the infection). Cell type and time point are not known. The CDR3 runs from the conserved cysteine through the conserved F or W. The order of the fields is clone size, V gene, D gene, J gene, CDR3 protein, CDR3 DNA. The D gene is left open where the match is weak. Expanded clones are given a class, and other clones once, few, many or no size at all.

NA	TRBV24-1	NA	TRBJ2-3	CATSDNRAPLLGTQYF	TGTGCCACCAGTGATAACAGGGCCCCCCTATTGGGTACGCAGTATTTT
many	TRBV24-1	TRBD1	TRBJ1-2	CATQGANYGYTF	TGTGCCACGCAGGGGGCTAACTATGGCTACACCTTC
NA	TRBV18	TRBD1	TRBJ1-5	CASSQGTVSNQPQHF	TGTGCCAGCTCACAAGGGACAGTTAGCAATCAGCCCCAGCATTTT
NA	TRBV20-1	NA	TRBJ1-5	CSARRPLSRVNQPQHF	TGCAGTGCTAGGCGGCCACTTTCACGGGTAAATCAGCCCCAGCATTTT
NA	TRBV30	NA	TRBJ2-3	CAWSDGVGTDTQYF	TGTGCCTGGAGTGATGGGGTTGGAACAGATACGCAGTATTTT
NA	TRBV7-6	TRBD2	TRBJ2-2	CASSLGASGGTGELFF	TGTGCCAGCAGCTTAGGGGCTAGCGGGGGAACCGGGGAGCTGTTTTTT
once	TRBV12-3/TRBV12-4	TRBD1	TRBJ1-4	CASSPDRGYEKLFF	TGTGCCAGCAGTCCCGACAGGGGATATGAAAAACTGTTTTTT
few	TRBV7-9	NA	TRBJ2-1	CASSLVAFSSYNEQFF	TGTGCCAGCAGCTTAGTTGCGTTTAGCTCCTACAATGAGCAGTTCTTC
NA	TRBV10-3	NA	TRBJ1-1	CAISDLGTEAFF	TGTGCCATCAGTGATCTGGGCACTGAAGCTTTCTTT
NA	TRBV12-3/TRBV12-4	TRBD1	TRBJ1-1	CASISGQAASMNTEAFF	TGTGCCAGCATTTCTGGACAGGCCGCCTCGATGAACACTGAAGCTTTCTTT
few	TRBV2	TRBD2	TRBJ2-2	CASSEASGSFGELFF	TGTGCCAGCAGTGAGGCTAGCGGGAGTTTCGGGGAGCTGTTTTTT
few	TRBV7-9	TRBD2	TRBJ2-7	CASSSNSGIRAEERSEQYF	TGTGCCAGCAGCTCCAACAGCGGGATAAGAGCCGAGGAGAGATCCGAGCAGTACTTC
NA	TRBV5-1	NA	TRBJ2-5	CASSLSYGDIQETQYF	TGCGCCAGCAGCTTGAGCTACGGGGACATCCAAGAGACCCAGTACTTC
few	TRBV7-2	NA	TRBJ2-5	CASSLTVQETQYF	TGTGCCAGCAGTCTAACAGTCCAAGAGACCCAGTACTTC
NA	TRBV7-9	NA	TRBJ1-1	CASSLITSNTEAFF	TGTGCCAGCAGCTTAATCACCTCGAACACTGAAGCTTTCTTT
NA	TRBV9	TRBD1	TRBJ2-7	CASSKTGQSYEQYF	TGTGCCAGCAGCAAGACGGGACAGAGTTACGAGCAGTACTTC
once	TRBV2	TRBD1	TRBJ1-5	CASSPVQGDNQPQHF	TGTGCCAGCAGTCCCGTACAGGGGGACAATCAGCCCCAGCATTTT
NA	TRBV11-1	NA	TRBJ1-1	CASRVGGLNTEAFF	TGTGCCAGCAGAGTCGGGGGGCTGAACACTGAAGCTTTCTTT
NA	TRBV29-1	NA	TRBJ2-6	CSVEPLGSTSGANVLTF	TGCAGCGTTGAACCTCTTGGTTCGACAAGTGGGGCCAACGTCCTGACTTTC
NA	TRBV6-4	TRBD1	TRBJ2-7	CASWTGKYEQYF	TGTGCCAGCTGGACAGGGAAGTACGAGCAGTACTTC
NA	TRBV5-6	NA	TRBJ2-5	CASSPPLSGVETQYF	TGTGCCAGCAGCCCACCCCTGTCGGGGGTCGAGACCCAGTACTTC
many	TRBV6-1	NA	TRBJ1-5	CASSEARVRGQPQHF	TGTGCCAGCAGTGAAGCGCGGGTTCGGGGTCAGCCCCAGCATTTT
few	TRBV12-3/TRBV12-4	NA	TRBJ2-5	CASSKRPTQYF	TGTGCCAGCAGTAAAAGGCCGACCCAGTACTTC
many	TRBV5-1	NA	TRBJ2-3	CASSSGGQSDTQYF	TGCGCCAGCAGCTCGGGGGGACAGTCAGATACGCAGTATTTT
NA	TRBV25-1	TRBD2	TRBJ2-1	CASSGIGGSGRASGVEQFF	TGTGCCAGCAGTGGCATAGGTGGTAGCGGGAGGGCCAGTGGAGTGGAGCAGTTCTTC
many	TRBV5-1	NA	TRBJ2-1	CASSFTGYLPNEQFF	TGCGCCAGCAGCTTTACAGGTTATCTGCCCAATGAGCAGTTCTTC
NA	TRBV5-6	NA	TRBJ2-5	CASRLAETQYF	TGTGCCAGCAGGTTGGCGGAGACCCAGTACTTC
NA	TRBV20-1	NA	TRBJ1-6	CSARPSLRSPLHF	TGCAGTGCTAGGCCCAGTTTAAGATCACCCCTCCACTTT
NA	TRBV20-1	TRBD2	TRBJ2-3	CSASVTGTSGATTDTQYF	TGCAGTGCTAGTGTAACCGGGACTAGCGGGGCGACCACAGATACGCAGTATTTT
few	TRBV7-9	TRBD2	TRBJ2-1	CASRAQTSGGSANNEQFF	TGTGCCAGCAGAGCACAGACTAGCGGGGGCTCCGCTAACAATGAGCAGTTCTTC
NA	TRBV5-1	NA	TRBJ1-1	CASSPGDINTEAFF	TGCGCCAGCAGCCCAGGGGACATAAACACTGAAGCTTTCTTT
NA	TRBV12-3/TRBV12-4	NA	TRBJ2-5	CASSYSIGKETQYF	TGTGCCAGCAGCTACTCTATAGGGAAAGAGACCCAGTACTTC
NA	TRBV4-1	NA	TRBJ2-1	CASSQGNHPQFF	TGCGCCAGCAGCCAAGGCAACCACCCCCAGTTCTTC
few	TRBV3-1	TRBD1	TRBJ2-3	CASRWTGSTDTQYF	TGTGCCAGCAGATGGACAGGGAGCACAGATACGCAGTATTTT
few	TRBV7-9	NA	TRBJ2-1	CASSLEWAHEQFF	TGTGCCAGCAGCTTGGAGTGGGCCCATGAGCAGTTCTTC
few	TRBV29-1	NA	TRBJ1-1	CSVADRMNTEAFF	TGCAGCGTCGCTGACAGGATGAACACTGAAGCTTTCTTT
NA	TRBV21-1	NA	TRBJ2-7	CASSTGARSYEQYF	TGTGCCAGCAGCACAGGGGCACGGTCCTACGAGCAGTACTTC
NA	TRBV12-3/TRBV12-4	NA	TRBJ1-2	CASSLQVNYGYTF	TGTGCCAGCAGTTTACAGGTGAACTATGGCTACACCTTC
few	TRBV5-1	NA	TRBJ2-3	CASSGPQTDTQYF	TGCGCCAGCAGTGGACCCCAAACAGATACGCAGTATTTT
NA	TRBV5-1	NA	TRBJ2-7	CASSLEWGDSYEQYF	TGCGCCAGCAGCTTGGAATGGGGGGATTCCTACGAGCAGTACTTC
once	TRBV6-1	NA	TRBJ2-7	CASSWENGYEQYF	TGTGCCAGCAGTTGGGAGAATGGCTACGAGCAGTACTTC
few	TRBV11-3	NA	TRBJ2-1	CASRRQGNEQFF	TGTGCCAGCAGGAGGCAGGGAAATGAGCAGTTCTTC
NA	TRBV7-6	NA	TRBJ2-7	CASSPEGSPPYEQYF	TGTGCCAGCAGCCCCGAGGGAAGCCCACCCTACGAGCAGTACTTC
few	TRBV7-2	NA	TRBJ2-3	CASSPTTGSGDTQYF	TGTGCCAGCAGCCCGACGACCGGGAGCGGAGATACGCAGTATTTT
NA	TRBV20-1	NA	TRBJ2-1	CSARGGYEQFF	TGCAGTGCTAGAGGGGGCTATGAGCAGTTCTTC
NA	TRBV19	NA	TRBJ1-1	CASSMQGMNTEAFF	TGTGCCAGTAGTATGCAGGGAATGAACACTGAAGCTTTCTTT
NA	TRBV4-2	NA	TRBJ1-2	CASSQAAGPTDDRGNYGYTF	TGTGCCAGCAGCCAAGCTGCGGGGCCGACAGACGACCGGGGTAACTATGGCTACACCTTC
once	TRBV2	NA	TRBJ1-2	CASSPSAWGDGYTF	TGTGCCAGCAGCCCTTCCGCGTGGGGAGACGGCTACACCTTC
NA	TRBV4-1	NA	TRBJ2-3	CASSQEGSASLTDTQYF	TGCGCCAGCAGCCAAGAAGGGTCCGCTAGTTTGACAGATACGCAGTATTTT
NA	TRBV3-1	NA	TRBJ2-3	CASSQRAGARTDTQYF	TGTGCCAGCAGCCAAAGGGCGGGGGCCCGAACAGATACGCAGTATTTT
many	TRBV20-1	TRBD2	TRBJ2-1	CSATTSGGLSYNEQFF	TGCAGTGCCACGACTAGCGGGGGACTCTCCTACAATGAGCAGTTCTTC
NA	TRBV27	TRBD1	TRBJ1-6	CASRISDRGAPLHF	TGTGCCAGCAGAATCTCGGACAGGGGGGCACCCCTCCACTTT